Listed here are 27 T cell receptor beta chains from one sample, sequenced in a study of PD-1 blockade in mismatch repair-deficient tumors. The data were produced by immunoSEQ multiplex PCR, yet TCRdb's version contains in-frame clones alone and is incomplete. This sample carries 30,000 to 45,000 clones, approximately 80% of them seen once, and the ten largest clones take approximately 1.1%. The sample in question was PBMCs, obtained 38 to 40 weeks after starting pembrolizumab. These receptors all stem from an adult with mismatch repair-deficient cancer.

The chain is built from TRBV19 and TRBJ2-6, with unresolved D. The CDR3 spans 15 residues. V was pared by 6 bases and J by 0 bases, with 9 bases between. CDR1 and CDR2 from the germline V gene are LNHDA and SQIVND (reference sequence). The CDR3 DNA reads as TGTGCCAGTAGACAGCTTAGCTCTGGGGCCAACGTCCTGACTTTC. Protein product: CASRQLSSGANVLTF.

The rearrangement uses TRBV19 and TRBJ1-1, with a possible D match to TRBD1 (5 bases). The V end lost 4 bases, the J end lost 0 bases, and 12 bases lay between the germline ends. The CDR3 is 15 amino acids. The germline V gene encodes CDR1 LNHDA and CDR2 SQIVND (reference sequence). The CDR3 region has the DNA TGTGCCAGTAGTAGGGGCTCACTCATGAACACTGAAGCTTTCTTT. Translation gives CASSRGSLMNTEAFF.

The chain joins TRBV5-1 to TRBJ1-3; the match to TRBD1 covers 8 bases. Looked up from germline, CDR1 is SGHRS and CDR2 is YFSETQ. This CDR3 comprises 15 residues. V lost 2 bases to trimming and J lost 4 bases; unmatched junction nucleotides: 5. The CDR3 is CASSFTGGAGNTIYF. CDR3 in DNA: TGCGCCAGCAGCTTTACAGGGGGTGCAGGAAACACCATATATTTT.

The chain is built from TRBV6-5 and TRBJ2-2, with TRBD1 matching 7 bases. V gave up 6 bases and J gave up 6 bases; unmatched junction bases: 4. The CDR3 has 13 amino acids. Germline CDR1 reads MNHEY; CDR2 reads SVGAGI. CDR3 sequence: CASSPTGAGELFF. CDR3 in DNA: TGTGCCAGCAGCCCCACAGGGGCCGGGGAGCTGTTTTTT.

The chain uses TRBV4-1 and TRBJ1-4; D is unresolved. V lost 4 bases, J lost 4 bases, and 7 bases lay in between. CDR1 is MGHRA and CDR2 is YSYEKL in the germline V gene. This CDR3 has 13 residues. DNA of the CDR3: TGCGCCAGCAGCCGCGTATTTAATGAAAAACTGTTTTTT. Translated, it gives CASSRVFNEKLFF.

The chain joins TRBV5-4 to TRBJ2-7, with D perhaps matching TRBD2 (6 bases). The CDR3 spans 13 residues. V lost 0 bases to trimming and J lost 12 bases, with 16 bases between them. CDR1 is SGHNT, CDR2 YYREEE, per germline (reference sequence). DNA of the CDR3: TGTGCCAGCAGCTTGGACGGCGGGACCGTGCGGTACTTC. Protein product: CASSLDGGTVRYF.

The rearrangement uses TRBV19 and TRBJ2-2, with D unresolved. CDR1 and CDR2 (germline): LNHDA, SQIVND (reference sequence). The CDR3 totals 14 residues. The V end lost 3 bases, the J end lost 5 bases, and 10 bases lay between the germline ends. CDR3 sequence: CASSMLSYTGELFF. The CDR3, as DNA: TGTGCCAGTAGTATGCTCAGTTATACCGGGGAGCTGTTTTTT.

This chain links TRBV7-9 with TRBJ2-3, with 7 bases lining up with TRBD2. CDR1 and CDR2 from the germline V gene are SEHNR and FQNEAQ (reference sequence). J was trimmed by 0 bases and V by 2 bases; bases with no gene match: 2. The CDR3 is 15 amino acids. The CDR3: CASSLREASTDTQYF. The CDR3 DNA reads TGTGCCAGCAGCTTACGGGAGGCTAGCACAGATACGCAGTATTTT. Full variable domain (missing parts from reference TRBV7-9 and TRBJ2-3): DTGVSQNPRHKITKRGQNVTFRCDPISEHNRLYWYRQTLGQGPEFLTYFQNEAQLEKSRLLSDRFSAERPKGSFSTLEIQRTEQGDSAMYLCASSLREASTDTQYFGPGTRLTVL.

V is TRBV6-1 and J is TRBJ1-5, with unresolved D. Trimming took off 4 bases at V and 5 bases at J, with 18 bases between the two ends. Germline CDR1 is MNHNS and CDR2 is SASEGT. The CDR3 extends over 16 amino acids. The CDR3 sequence: CASSVLGSNLDQPQHF. CDR3 DNA sequence: TGTGCCAGCAGTGTTCTCGGGTCCAACCTAGATCAGCCCCAGCATTTT.

The gene calls are TRBV5-4 and TRBJ2-7, with 9 bases matching TRBD2. Germline V gene data show CDR1 as SGHNT and CDR2 as YYREEE (reference sequence). The CDR3 loop spans 16 amino acids. V gave up 4 bases and J gave up 5 bases; unmatched junction bases: 13. The CDR3 here is CASSPRNSGLAHEQYF. CDR3 bases: TGTGCCAGCAGCCCCCGGAACTCGGGACTAGCCCACGAGCAGTACTTC.

The chain recombines TRBV29-1 with TRBJ2-7; maybe TRBD1 (5 bases). The V end was cut by 3 bases, the J end by 3 bases, with 9 bases between. Germline loops: CDR1 SQVTM, CDR2 ANQGSEA. The CDR3 is 12 amino acids. In DNA form, the CDR3 reads TGCAGCGTTGAGGCAGGGTTCTACGAGCAGTACTTC. Protein sequence: CSVEAGFYEQYF.

This chain's CDR3 is CASSVRTGATNEKLFF. As DNA, the CDR3 is TGTGCCAGCAGCGTAAGGACAGGGGCTACTAATGAAAAACTGTTTTTT. The J gene is TRBJ1-4, the V gene TRBV9, with TRBD1 matching 9 bases. This CDR3 contains 16 residues. J gave up 2 bases and V 1 base, and 3 bases lay outside the gene matches. Germline lookup yields CDR1 SGDLS and CDR2 YYNGEE.

The chain carries TRBV30 and TRBJ1-5; 12 bases match TRBD1. Trimming removed 2 bases from V and 3 bases from J; junction bases left unmatched: 8. Germline assignment: CDR1 GTSNPN and CDR2 SVGIG (reference sequence). There are 17 residues in the CDR3. CDR3 loop: CAWSPSRDRGLNQPQHF. In DNA, the CDR3 is TGTGCCTGGAGTCCAAGCCGGGACAGGGGGCTCAATCAGCCCCAGCATTTT.

The V gene is TRBV6-6, the J gene TRBJ2-1; 8 bases agree with TRBD2. The CDR3 spans 15 residues. Germline CDR1 and CDR2: MNHNY and SVGAGI (reference sequence). V shed 6 bases and J 5 bases; nucleotides not matched to a gene: 9. DNA of the CDR3: TGTGCCAGCAGCACCGGGACTAGGGGAAACAATGAGCAGTTCTTC. This gives the protein CASSTGTRGNNEQFF.

This sequence joins TRBV7-2 and TRBJ2-3; D may be TRBD1 (5 bases). Germline CDR1 and CDR2: SGHTA and FQGNSA. CDR3 length: 12 amino acids. The V end lost 5 bases, the J end lost 6 bases, and 9 bases lay between the germline ends. CDR3 in amino acids: CASSVNRDTQYF. CDR3 nucleotide sequence: TGTGCCAGCAGCGTCAACAGGGATACGCAGTATTTT.

This chain connects TRBV4-2 to TRBJ1-4; weak D call: TRBD1 (6 bases). The CDR3 is made up of 17 amino acids. Germline V gene data show CDR1 as LGHNA and CDR2 as YNFKEQ. Trimming cost V 2 bases and J 1 base, with 14 bases left between them. The CDR3 is CASSQKQGPGTNEKLFF. The CDR3 coding sequence is TGTGCCAGCAGCCAAAAACAGGGCCCGGGAACTAATGAAAAACTGTTTTTT.

The chain employs TRBV2 and TRBJ2-1; possible D gene TRBD2, 5 bases. The germline gives CDR1 SNHLY, CDR2 FYNNEI. V dropped 2 bases and J dropped 4 bases, with 12 bases sitting between them. The CDR3 length is 15 residues. This CDR3 reads CASSELELEYNEQFF. CDR3 nucleotide sequence: TGTGCCAGCAGTGAATTAGAACTAGAGTACAATGAGCAGTTCTTC. The full variable domain, with the rest looked up from reference TRBV2 and TRBJ2-1, is EPEVTQTPSHQVTQMGQEVILRCVPISNHLYFYWYRQILGQKVEFLVSFYNNEISEKSEIFDDQFSVERPDGSNFTLKIRSTKLEDSAMYFCASSELELEYNEQFFGPGTRLTVL.

The rearrangement links TRBV7-3 to TRBJ2-7, with D perhaps matching TRBD1 (6 bases). The CDR3 runs 14 residues. V dropped 0 bases and J dropped 2 bases, with 8 bases sitting between them. The germline V gene has CDR1 SGHTA and CDR2 FQGTGA. Written as DNA, the CDR3 is TGTGCCAGCAGCTTAACTCCAGGGGCCTACGAGCAGTACTTC. Translated: CASSLTPGAYEQYF. The full variable domain, completed using reference TRBV7-3 and TRBJ2-7, is GAGVSQTPSNKVTEKGKYVELRCDPISGHTALYWYRQSLGQGPEFLIYFQGTGAADDSGLPNDRFFAVRPEGSVSTLKIQRTERGDSAVYLCASSLTPGAYEQYFGPGTRLTVT.

Points on this clone: Germline and junction disagree at one end, which may indicate a read error. The V call is TRBV11-2, the J call TRBJ2-7; 13 nucleotides align to TRBD2. Germline V gene data show CDR1 as SGHAT and CDR2 as FQNNGV. There are 12 residues in the CDR3. CDR3 amino acids: CASSPTSGRRSF. CDR3 bases: TGTGCCAGCAGCCCGACTAGCGGGAGGCGATCCTTC.

The chain employs TRBV28 and TRBJ2-1, with 14 bases aligning to TRBD2. The V and J ends lost 4 bases and 7 bases, in that order; junction bases with no gene match: 9. The CDR3 runs 17 residues. Germline V gene lookup returns CDR1 MDHEN and CDR2 SYDVKM. The CDR3 sequence is CASSSLPGLAGVNEQFF. For the CDR3, the DNA is TGTGCCAGCAGTTCACTCCCGGGACTAGCGGGAGTAAATGAGCAGTTCTTC.

The V gene is TRBV2, the J gene TRBJ2-7, with TRBD1 matching 7 bases. With 1 base clipped from V and 3 bases from J, the junction kept 9 bases outside the gene matches. This CDR3 comprises 16 residues. Germline CDR1 and CDR2: SNHLY and FYNNEI. The CDR3 DNA sequence: TGTGCCAGCAGTGAAGTCCTCCTGACAGGGCTCTACGAGCAGTACTTC. It is translated as CASSEVLLTGLYEQYF.

The rearrangement joins TRBV5-4 to TRBJ2-7; no definite D call. V gave up 2 bases and J gave up 3 bases, with 12 bases separating them. There are 14 residues in the CDR3. The germline V gene encodes CDR1 SGHNT and CDR2 YYREEE (reference sequence). The CDR3 nucleotides read TGTGCCAGCAGCTTTAGTGGTACGGGCTACGAGCAGTACTTC. Translated: CASSFSGTGYEQYF.

The J gene is TRBJ2-7, the V gene TRBV21-1; the table's D gene call, TRBD1, was not cross checked with the DNA. TRBV21-1 is annotated as a pseudogene. The CDR3 contains 15 residues. The CDR3 coding sequence is TGTGCCAGCCAGGCTCCGACAGGGTTGGTCTACGAGCAGTACTTC. Translated: CASQAPTGLVYEQYF.

The rearrangement uses TRBV6-5 and TRBJ1-2; no firm D call. Germline CDR1 is MNHEY and CDR2 is SVGAGI. V dropped 5 bases and J dropped 8 bases, with 9 bases sitting between them. The CDR3 extends over 11 amino acids. The DNA for the CDR3 is TGTGCCAGCAGTGACCGGGTGGGCTACACCTTC. Encoded protein: CASSDRVGYTF.

This sequence joins TRBV29-1 and TRBJ2-2; possible D gene TRBD1, 7 bases. Looked up from germline, CDR1 is SQVTM and CDR2 is ANQGSEA. Between the trimmed V and J ends, which lost 0 bases and 5 bases, there was a span of 13 bases. The CDR3 sequence is 15 residues long. CDR3 protein: CSVEDWPGGTGELFF. CDR3 nucleotide sequence: TGCAGCGTTGAAGATTGGCCAGGGGGGACCGGGGAGCTGTTTTTT.

The chain couples TRBV7-8 to TRBJ2-1; 8 positions match TRBD2. Germline lookup yields CDR1 SGHVS and CDR2 FQNEAQ. The CDR3 contains 17 residues. The J segment lost 6 bases and the V segment lost 3 bases, leaving 13 bases of the junction unmatched. CDR3 loop: CASSLKYGTRTSNEQFF. In DNA form, the CDR3 reads TGTGCCAGCAGCTTGAAATACGGGACTAGAACCTCCAATGAGCAGTTCTTC. Variable domain in full (rest from reference TRBV7-8 and TRBJ2-1): GAGVSQSPRYKVAKRGQDVALRCDPISGHVSLFWYQQALGQGPEFLTYFQNEAQLDKSGLPSDRFFAERPEGSVSTLKIQRTQQEDSAVYLCASSLKYGTRTSNEQFFGPGTRLTVL.

V gene TRBV2 combines with J gene TRBJ1-5; D gene ambiguous. V was shortened by 3 bases and J by 0 bases, with 6 bases between the two germline ends. Germline loops: CDR1 SNHLY, CDR2 FYNNEI. This CDR3 is built from 14 residues. The CDR3 DNA reads TGTGCCAGCAGTGATGGAGTTAGCAATCAGCCCCAGCATTTT. Translating gives CASSDGVSNQPQHF.